Sequencing of this TCR beta chain was carried out in a study of blood T cell repertoires in COVID-19. Those enrolled in Seattle joined during active infection and were followed longitudinally afterward. Sequencing used immunoSEQ multiplex PCR; TCRdb keeps in-frame clones, though not all of them. The sample holds roughly 200,000 clones; roughly 80% are singletons and the top ten take 6%. The CDR3 totals 16 residues. Trimming took 4 bases from V and 1 from J; bases not matched to a gene: 4. Per the germline V gene, CDR1 is WNHNN and CDR2 is SYGVQD (reference sequence). The J gene is TRBJ2-5, the V gene TRBV10-1; 12 bases map to TRBD1. This clonotype originated in a woman aged 40 to 50 with COVID-19, enrolled during active disease. Sequencing was performed on peripheral blood. The chain's CDR3 is CASSGLGQGAQETQYF. As DNA, the CDR3 is TGCGCCAGCAGTGGCTTGGGACAGGGGGCCCAAGAGACCCAGTACTTC.